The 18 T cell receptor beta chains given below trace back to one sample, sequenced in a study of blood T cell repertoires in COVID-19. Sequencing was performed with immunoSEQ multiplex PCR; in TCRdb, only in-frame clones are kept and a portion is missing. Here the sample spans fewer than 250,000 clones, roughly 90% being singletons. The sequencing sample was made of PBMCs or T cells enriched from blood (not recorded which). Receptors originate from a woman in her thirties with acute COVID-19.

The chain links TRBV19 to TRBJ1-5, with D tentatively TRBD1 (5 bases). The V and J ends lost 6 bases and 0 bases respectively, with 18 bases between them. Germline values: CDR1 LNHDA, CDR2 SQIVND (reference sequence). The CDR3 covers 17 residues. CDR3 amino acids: CASRRTHTGDSNQPQHF. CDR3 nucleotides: TGTGCCAGTAGAAGGACCCACACAGGCGATAGCAATCAGCCCCAGCATTTT.

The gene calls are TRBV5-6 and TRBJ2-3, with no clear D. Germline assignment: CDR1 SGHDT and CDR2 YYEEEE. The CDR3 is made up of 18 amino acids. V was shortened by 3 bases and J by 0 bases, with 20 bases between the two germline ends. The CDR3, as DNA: TGTGCCAGCAGCTCAACCCCCGTTTGGCAGACTAGCACAGATACGCAGTATTTT. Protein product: CASSSTPVWQTSTDTQYF.

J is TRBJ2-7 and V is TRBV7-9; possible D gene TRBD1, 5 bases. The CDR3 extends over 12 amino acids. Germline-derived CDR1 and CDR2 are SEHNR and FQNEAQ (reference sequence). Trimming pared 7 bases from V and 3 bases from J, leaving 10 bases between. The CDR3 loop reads CASIGGHYEQYF. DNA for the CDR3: TGTGCCAGCATCGGTGGACACTACGAGCAGTACTTC.

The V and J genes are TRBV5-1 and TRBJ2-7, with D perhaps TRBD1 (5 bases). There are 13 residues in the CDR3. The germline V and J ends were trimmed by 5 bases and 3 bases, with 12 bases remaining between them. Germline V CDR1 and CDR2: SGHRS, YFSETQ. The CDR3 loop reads CASSPSGNYEQYF. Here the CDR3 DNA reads TGCGCCAGCAGTCCGTCAGGGAACTACGAGCAGTACTTC.

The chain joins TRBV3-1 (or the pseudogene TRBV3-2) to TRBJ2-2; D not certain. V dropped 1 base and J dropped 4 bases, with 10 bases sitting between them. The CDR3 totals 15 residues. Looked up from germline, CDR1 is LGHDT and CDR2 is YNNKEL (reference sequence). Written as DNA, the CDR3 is TGTGCCAGCAGCCAAGTCACAGTGGCCACCGGGGAGCTGTTTTTT. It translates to CASSQVTVATGELFF.

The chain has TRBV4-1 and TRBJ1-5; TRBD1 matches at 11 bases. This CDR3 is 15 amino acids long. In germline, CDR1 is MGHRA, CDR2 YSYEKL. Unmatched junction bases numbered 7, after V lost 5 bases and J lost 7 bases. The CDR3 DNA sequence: TGCGCCAGCAGCTACGGACAGGGGGCCGGACAGCCCCAGCATTTT. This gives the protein CASSYGQGAGQPQHF.

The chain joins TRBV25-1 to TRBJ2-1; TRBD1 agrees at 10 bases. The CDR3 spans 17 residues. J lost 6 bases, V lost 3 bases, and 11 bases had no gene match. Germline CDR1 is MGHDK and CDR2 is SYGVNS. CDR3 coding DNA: TGTGCCAGCAGTGATGGCGCCGACAGGGGGCGACGCAATGAGCAGTTCTTC. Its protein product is CASSDGADRGRRNEQFF.

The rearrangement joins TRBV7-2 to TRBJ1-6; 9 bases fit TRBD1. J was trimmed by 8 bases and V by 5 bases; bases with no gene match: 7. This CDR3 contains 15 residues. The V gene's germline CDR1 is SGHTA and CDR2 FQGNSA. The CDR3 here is CASSDRDRAYSPLHF. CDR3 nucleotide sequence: TGTGCCAGCAGCGACCGGGACAGGGCCTATTCACCCCTCCACTTT.

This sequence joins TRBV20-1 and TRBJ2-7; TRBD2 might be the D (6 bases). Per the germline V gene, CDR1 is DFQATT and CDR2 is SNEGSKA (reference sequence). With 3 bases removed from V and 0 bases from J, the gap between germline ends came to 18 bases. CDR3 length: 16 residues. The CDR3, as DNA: TGCAGTGCTAGTAAGGCTTCCGGGACTTCCTCCTACGAGCAGTACTTC. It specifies CSASKASGTSSYEQYF.

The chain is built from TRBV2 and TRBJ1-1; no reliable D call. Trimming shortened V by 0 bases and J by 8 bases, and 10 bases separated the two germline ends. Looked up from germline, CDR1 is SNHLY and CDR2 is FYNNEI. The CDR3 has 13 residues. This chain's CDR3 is CASSEALTAEAFF. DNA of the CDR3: TGTGCCAGCAGTGAAGCCTTAACAGCAGAAGCTTTCTTT. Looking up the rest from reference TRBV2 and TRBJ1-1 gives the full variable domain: EPEVTQTPSHQVTQMGQEVILRCVPISNHLYFYWYRQILGQKVEFLVSFYNNEISEKSEIFDDQFSVERPDGSNFTLKIRSTKLEDSAMYFCASSEALTAEAFFGQGTRLTVV.

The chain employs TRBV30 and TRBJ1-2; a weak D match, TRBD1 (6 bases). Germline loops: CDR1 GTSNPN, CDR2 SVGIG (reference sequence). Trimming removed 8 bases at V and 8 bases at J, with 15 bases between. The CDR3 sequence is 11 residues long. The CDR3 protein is CAGGGGGGYTF. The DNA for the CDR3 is TGTGCCGGAGGGGGGGGAGGGGGCTACACCTTC.

This chain's CDR3 is CAWSDGVNYGYTF. CDR3 in DNA: TGTGCCTGGAGTGACGGGGTCAACTATGGCTACACCTTC. This rearrangement joins TRBV30 to TRBJ1-2; D is uncertain. This CDR3 spans 13 amino acids. CDR1 and CDR2 (germline): GTSNPN, SVGIG (reference sequence). V lost 1 base and J lost 2, with 8 bases in between.

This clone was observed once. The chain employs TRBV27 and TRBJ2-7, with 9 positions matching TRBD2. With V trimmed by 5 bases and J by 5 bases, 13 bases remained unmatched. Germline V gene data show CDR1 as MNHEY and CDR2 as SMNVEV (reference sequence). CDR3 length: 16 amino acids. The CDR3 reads CASSTTLAGALNEQYF. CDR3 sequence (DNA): TGTGCCAGCAGTACGACCTTAGCGGGGGCCCTAAACGAGCAGTACTTC.

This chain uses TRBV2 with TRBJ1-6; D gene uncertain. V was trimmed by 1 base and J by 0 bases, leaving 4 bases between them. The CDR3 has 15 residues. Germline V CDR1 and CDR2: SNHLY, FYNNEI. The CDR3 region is CASSEESSYNSPLHF. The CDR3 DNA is TGTGCCAGCAGTGAAGAGAGCTCCTATAATTCACCCCTCCACTTT.

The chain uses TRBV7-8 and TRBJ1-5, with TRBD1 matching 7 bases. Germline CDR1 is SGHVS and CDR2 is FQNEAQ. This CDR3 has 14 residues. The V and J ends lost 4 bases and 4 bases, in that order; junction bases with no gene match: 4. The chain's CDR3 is CASSSRQGNQPQHF. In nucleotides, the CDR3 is TGTGCCAGCAGCTCCCGACAGGGAAATCAGCCCCAGCATTTT.

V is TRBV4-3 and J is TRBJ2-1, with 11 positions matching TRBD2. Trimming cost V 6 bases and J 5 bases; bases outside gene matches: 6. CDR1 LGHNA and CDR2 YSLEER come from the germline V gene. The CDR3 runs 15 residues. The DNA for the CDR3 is TGCGCCAGCAGTACTAGCGGGGGAGGCGACAATGAGCAGTTCTTC. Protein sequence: CASSTSGGGDNEQFF.

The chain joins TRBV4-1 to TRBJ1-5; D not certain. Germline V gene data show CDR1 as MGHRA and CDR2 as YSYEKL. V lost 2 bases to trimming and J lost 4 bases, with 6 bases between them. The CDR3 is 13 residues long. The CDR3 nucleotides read TGCGCCAGCAGCCAAATAACTAATCAGCCCCAGCATTTT. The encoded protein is CASSQITNQPQHF.

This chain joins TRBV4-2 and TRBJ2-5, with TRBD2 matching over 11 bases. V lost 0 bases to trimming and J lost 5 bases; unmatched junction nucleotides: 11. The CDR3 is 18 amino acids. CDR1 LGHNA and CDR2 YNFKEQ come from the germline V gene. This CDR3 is CASSQDSRLAGRGETQYF. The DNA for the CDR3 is TGTGCCAGCAGCCAAGATTCCCGACTAGCGGGGCGGGGGGAGACCCAGTACTTC.